This paragraph reports one T cell receptor beta chain. Antigen: not known. The data derive from a study of PD-1 blockade in classical Hodgkin lymphoma. Using immunoSEQ multiplex PCR, the repertoire was profiled, and TCRdb retains in-frame clones only, with some absent. The sample comprises some 96,000 clones, more than 85% of which are singletons, and less than 2% rests with the top ten. The CDR3 has 16 amino acids. V was pared by 8 bases and J by 2 bases, with 13 bases of the junction left unmatched. CDR1 SGHVS and CDR2 FQNEAQ come from the germline V gene. The study's findings and limits: Whoever responded completely had baseline diversity much like that seen in newly diagnosed patients. Before treatment, TCR diversity in newly diagnosed patients was reportedly lower than in healthy donors.

Regarding time point: cycle 4 day 1 (C4D1), after five to seven weeks of nivolumab. Autologous stem cell transplantation was followed by relapse in every patient, and brentuximab vedotin exposure varied. The sequence was collected from a human donor with classical Hodgkin lymphoma. The chain uses TRBV7-8 and TRBJ2-3, with 7 positions matching TRBD2. Sequences were derived from peripheral blood mononuclear cells (PBMCs), sampled before the fourth cycle of nivolumab. The CDR3 bases are TGTGCCAGCTCTTTGAACCGGGACTACTCCACAGATACGCAGTATTTT. Amino acid sequence: CASSLNRDYSTDTQYF.